This T cell receptor (beta chain) was obtained from a study of blood T cells in healthy people across ages. The use of a sample-barcoded 5' primer and a J-beta primer mix characterized a second PCR of about 6 to 12 cycles. TCRdb processed the 5' RACE reads anew with MiXCR; each CDR3 protein has one entry. The sample consists of over 1.5 million distinct CDR3 sequences, 49% of them appearing once. Trimming cost V 4 bases and J 4 bases; bases outside gene matches: 5. Germline V gene sequence: CDR1 SGHTA, CDR2 FQGNSA. There are 14 residues in the CDR3. This clonotype was observed a few times. V is TRBV7-2 and J is TRBJ2-5, with 8 bases matching TRBD1. The sample consisted of blood. This clonotype was obtained from a woman aged 40 to 50 in good health. The CDR3 region has the DNA TGTGCCAGCAGCTCCCGGACAGGGTTAGAGACCCAGTACTTC. Protein sequence: CASSSRTGLETQYF.